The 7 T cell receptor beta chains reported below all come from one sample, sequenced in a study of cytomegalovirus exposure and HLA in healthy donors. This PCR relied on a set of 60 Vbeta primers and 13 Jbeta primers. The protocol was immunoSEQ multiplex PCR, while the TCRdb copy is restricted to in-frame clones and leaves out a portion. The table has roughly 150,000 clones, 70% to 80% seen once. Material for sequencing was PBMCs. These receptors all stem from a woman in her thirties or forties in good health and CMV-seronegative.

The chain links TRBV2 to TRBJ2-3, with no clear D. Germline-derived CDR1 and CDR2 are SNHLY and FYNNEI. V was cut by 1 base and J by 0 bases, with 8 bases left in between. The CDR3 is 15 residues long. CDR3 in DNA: TGTGCCAGCAGTGAAGGACTGTCTAGCACAGATACGCAGTATTTT. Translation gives CASSEGLSSTDTQYF.

CDR3 nucleotides: TGTGCCAGCAGCGTAACAGGGGGAGGCACAGATACGCAGTATTTT. Translated: CASSVTGGGTDTQYF. The V and J genes are TRBV9 and TRBJ2-3; TRBD1 aligns across 8 bases. Germline CDR1 and CDR2: SGDLS and YYNGEE. The CDR3 is 15 amino acids. V lost 1 base and J lost 1; bases outside the gene matches: 2. The variable domain in full, completed from reference TRBV9 and TRBJ2-3, reads DSGVTQTPKHLITATGQRVTLRCSPRSGDLSVYWYQQSLDQGLQFLIQYYNGEERAKGNILERFSAQQFPDLHSELNLSSLELGDSALYFCASSVTGGGTDTQYFGPGTRLTVL.

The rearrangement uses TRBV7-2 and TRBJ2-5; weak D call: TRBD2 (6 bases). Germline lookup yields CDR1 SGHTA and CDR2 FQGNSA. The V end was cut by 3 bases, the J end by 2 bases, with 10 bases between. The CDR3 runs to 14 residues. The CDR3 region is CASSLGDLQETQYF. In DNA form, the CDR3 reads TGTGCCAGCAGCTTGGGGGACTTACAAGAGACCCAGTACTTC.

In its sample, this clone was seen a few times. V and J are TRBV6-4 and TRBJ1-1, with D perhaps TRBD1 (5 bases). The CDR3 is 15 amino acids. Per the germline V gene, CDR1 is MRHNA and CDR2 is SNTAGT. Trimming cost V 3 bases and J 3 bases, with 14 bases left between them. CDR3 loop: CASSEWRQGDTEAFF. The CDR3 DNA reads TGTGCCAGCAGTGAATGGCGTCAGGGTGACACTGAAGCTTTCTTT.

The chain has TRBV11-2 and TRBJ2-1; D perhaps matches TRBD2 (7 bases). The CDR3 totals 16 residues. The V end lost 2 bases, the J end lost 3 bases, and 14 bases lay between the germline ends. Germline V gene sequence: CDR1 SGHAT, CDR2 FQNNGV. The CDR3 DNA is TGTGCCAGCAGCTTAAGAGGGGGGGCTGGCTACAATGAGCAGTTCTTC. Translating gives CASSLRGGAGYNEQFF.

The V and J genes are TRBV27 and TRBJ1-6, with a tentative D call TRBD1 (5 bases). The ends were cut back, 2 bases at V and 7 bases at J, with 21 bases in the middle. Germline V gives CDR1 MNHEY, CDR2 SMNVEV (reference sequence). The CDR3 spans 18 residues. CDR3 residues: CASSLGRRPGRGNSPLHF. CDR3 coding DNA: TGTGCCAGCAGTTTAGGGCGACGTCCAGGAAGGGGCAATTCACCCCTCCACTTT.

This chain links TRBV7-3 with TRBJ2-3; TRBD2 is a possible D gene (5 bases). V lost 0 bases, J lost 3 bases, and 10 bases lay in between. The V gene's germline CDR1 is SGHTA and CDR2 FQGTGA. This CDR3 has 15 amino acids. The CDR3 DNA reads TGTGCCAGCAGCTTAACCGGGGTAGGGACAGATACGCAGTATTTT. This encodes CASSLTGVGTDTQYF.